A single sample is the source of the 27 T cell receptor beta chains below, sequenced in a study of CD8 T cells in ankylosing spondylitis. General observations from the study: There was a TCR beta motif, made of 7 to 9 highly homologous variants, that appeared characteristic of ankylosing spondylitis blood.

Their target antigens are unknown. TCRdb fed the 5' RACE reads into MiXCR, producing one record per CDR3 protein. This sample has 700,000 or so distinct CDR3 sequences, with around a fifth found just once. The sequencing sample was made of blood, either unsorted or a sorted T cell fraction (not recorded which). These receptor sequences come from a male donor with ankylosing spondylitis.

In its sample, this clonotype was seen a few times. The chain has TRBV28 and TRBJ2-7; D is unresolved. Germline V gene data show CDR1 as MDHEN and CDR2 as SYDVKM. This CDR3 has 12 residues. Trimming left V 9 bases short and J 2 bases short, with 11 bases between. CDR3 loop: CASHLVPYEQYF. Written as DNA, the CDR3 is TGTGCCAGTCACCTTGTGCCCTACGAGCAGTACTTC.

This clonotype was detected a few times. The genes are TRBV5-1 and TRBJ1-6; no clear D. V lost 2 bases to trimming and J lost 0 bases, with 9 bases between them. This CDR3 comprises 16 residues. Germline V gene sequence: CDR1 SGHRS, CDR2 YFSETQ. For the CDR3, the DNA is TGCGCCAGCAGCTTTGCCCAGAGCTCCTATAATTCACCCCTCCACTTT. It encodes CASSFAQSSYNSPLHF.

This clonotype was seen ten or more times. The chain combines TRBV12-3 or TRBV12-4 with TRBJ1-5; a possible D gene is TRBD1 (6 bases). The CDR3 has 13 residues. V shed 9 bases and J shed 1 base, with 10 bases lying between them. CDR3 bases: TGTGCCAGTCGGGACACCAGCAATCAGCCCCAGCATTTT. The encoded protein is CASRDTSNQPQHF.

This clonotype showed up just a few times. The V call is TRBV11-2, the J call TRBJ2-2; 9 bases match TRBD1. The CDR3 contains 18 residues. Per germline, CDR1 SGHAT and CDR2 FQNNGV. V shed 5 bases and J 2 bases; nucleotides not matched to a gene: 12. CDR3 loop: CASSRGQGGAVNTGELFF. CDR3 in DNA: TGTGCCAGCAGCCGGGGACAGGGAGGAGCGGTTAACACCGGGGAGCTGTTTTTT.

This clonotype was detected only a few times. The chain links TRBV6-1 to TRBJ1-2; D not resolved. CDR1 is MNHNS and CDR2 is SASEGT in the germline V gene. Trimming took 0 bases from V and 7 from J, leaving 6 bases between them. The CDR3 runs 12 residues. This CDR3 reads CASSEAPGGYTF. For the CDR3, the DNA is TGTGCCAGCAGTGAAGCCCCCGGTGGCTACACCTTC.

This chain connects TRBV7-9 to TRBJ2-7, with D possibly being TRBD2 (6 bases). CDR1 is SEHNR, CDR2 FQNEAQ, per germline (reference sequence). The CDR3 length is 14 residues. Trimming removed 5 bases from V and 5 bases from J, with 16 bases in between. The CDR3 DNA sequence: TGTGCCAGCAGCCCGTTTATAGGGGAGGACGAGCAGTACTTC. Translating gives CASSPFIGEDEQYF.

This sequence joins TRBV12-3 or TRBV12-4 and TRBJ1-1; 8 bases align to TRBD1. There are 15 residues in the CDR3. V lost 6 bases and J lost 1; bases outside the gene matches: 7. The CDR3 protein is CASSRTGTGNTEAFF. The CDR3 DNA sequence: TGTGCCAGCAGCAGAACCGGGACAGGGAACACTGAAGCTTTCTTT.

Only a few counts were recorded for this clonotype. V gene TRBV7-2 combines with J gene TRBJ1-4, with unresolved D. Germline V gene lookup returns CDR1 SGHTA and CDR2 FQGNSA. CDR3 length equals 15 residues. Trimming took off 2 bases at V and 5 bases at J, with 12 bases between the two ends. The CDR3 DNA follows: TGTGCCAGCAGCTTAATGGTGAAGGAAAATGAAAAACTGTTTTTT. Protein product: CASSLMVKENEKLFF.

This clonotype has more than one count but fewer than ten. The chain has TRBV20-1 and TRBJ1-5, with a tentative D call TRBD1 (6 bases). Germline V lookup: CDR1 DFQATT, CDR2 SNEGSKA (reference sequence). The CDR3 covers 20 residues. Deletions cut 2 bases from V and 0 bases from J, with 26 bases between. CDR3 bases: TGCAGTGCTAGAAAGGGCCTCACAGGGCCCCCCCCCCTTAGCAATCAGCCCCAGCATTTT. This sequence encodes CSARKGLTGPPPLSNQPQHF.

This clonotype has a handful of counts. Here the CDR3 reads CASSQENWGGTSTDTQYF. As DNA, the CDR3 is TGTGCCAGCAGCCAAGAGAATTGGGGGGGCACTAGCACAGATACGCAGTATTTT. The rearrangement uses TRBV3-1 and TRBJ2-3; the D gene is possibly TRBD2 (7 bases). With 0 bases removed from V and 0 bases from J, the gap between germline ends came to 16 bases. Looked up from germline, CDR1 is LGHDT and CDR2 is YNNKEL (reference sequence). This CDR3 region has 18 residues.

V is TRBV30 and J is TRBJ1-2; D not certain. The V and J ends lost 4 bases and 3 bases respectively, with 12 bases between them. This CDR3 is 13 amino acids long. Germline assignment: CDR1 GTSNPN and CDR2 SVGIG (reference sequence). CDR3 in amino acids: CAWNPWVDYGYTF. CDR3 DNA: TGTGCCTGGAATCCGTGGGTGGACTATGGCTACACCTTC.

This clonotype has just a few counts. The genes are TRBV6-1 and TRBJ2-7; TRBD2 agrees at 13 bases. Trimming removed 6 bases from V and 5 bases from J; junction bases left unmatched: 7. The germline CDR1 and CDR2 sequences are MNHNS and SASEGT. The CDR3 spans 15 residues. The DNA of the CDR3 is TGTGCCAGCAGGCGGCCGGGACTAGCGGGACACGAGCAGTACTTC. It specifies CASRRPGLAGHEQYF.

This clonotype was detected only a few times. The germline gene is not matched at one end of the junction; a read error may be the cause. This chain links TRBV4-3 with TRBJ2-2; 7 bases match TRBD2. This CDR3 contains 17 residues. Germline-derived CDR1 and CDR2 are LGHNA and YSLEER. This CDR3 reads CASSQDRSGANTGELFF. CDR3 coding DNA: TGTGCCAGCAGCCAAGATAGAAGCGGGGCGAACACCGGGGAGCTGTTTTTT.

This rearrangement joins TRBV28 to TRBJ2-1; 7 bases are shared with TRBD2. The CDR3 spans 15 residues. Germline lookup yields CDR1 MDHEN and CDR2 SYDVKM. J lost 7 bases, V lost 5 bases, and 11 bases had no gene match. The DNA for the CDR3 is TGTGCCAGCAGTACTAGCGAACGGCTGGGGAATGAGCAGTTCTTC. It is translated as CASSTSERLGNEQFF.

A few counts support this clonotype. CDR3 DNA sequence: TGTGCCAGCAGCCCCCGGCGTAAAGTAGATACGCAGTATTTT. Protein product: CASSPRRKVDTQYF. The chain employs TRBV11-2 and TRBJ2-3; D call uncertain. The CDR3 extends over 14 amino acids. V was shortened by 5 bases and J by 5 bases, with 14 bases between the two germline ends. The V gene's germline CDR1 is SGHAT and CDR2 FQNNGV. The entire variable domain, with the rest obtained from reference TRBV11-2 and TRBJ2-3, is as follows: EAGVAQSPRYKIIEKRQSVAFWCNPISGHATLYWYQQILGQGPKLLIQFQNNGVVDDSQLPKDRFSAERLKGVDSTLKIQPAKLEDSAVYLCASSPRRKVDTQYFGPGTRLTVL.

The CDR3 loop is CASSLRTDNEQFF. DNA of the CDR3: TGTGCCAGCAGTCTTCGGACTGATAATGAGCAGTTCTTC. V usage is TRBV28 and J usage is TRBJ2-1; D might be TRBD2 (5 bases). The CDR3 is 13 residues long. Germline V gives CDR1 MDHEN, CDR2 SYDVKM. Trimming pared 5 bases from V and 7 bases from J, leaving 12 bases between.

The chain recombines TRBV11-3 with TRBJ1-2, with 10 bases aligning to TRBD1. The V gene end was trimmed by 4 bases and the J gene end by 8 bases; junction bases not matched to a gene: 10. The length of the CDR3 is 15 residues. From germline, CDR1 is SGHNT and CDR2 YENEEA. DNA for the CDR3: TGTGCCAGCAGCTCAGAGAGGACAGGGGGAGGCGGCTACACCTTC. Protein product: CASSSERTGGGGYTF.

This clonotype was counted between two and nine times. V usage is TRBV7-9 and J usage is TRBJ2-5; D may be TRBD1 (5 bases). Trimming left V 2 bases short and J 1 base short, with 14 bases between. Germline values: CDR1 SEHNR, CDR2 FQNEAQ (reference sequence). The CDR3 runs 16 residues. The CDR3 loop reads CASSLPWEDSQETQYF. CDR3 nucleotides: TGTGCCAGCAGCTTACCCTGGGAAGACAGCCAAGAGACCCAGTACTTC.

This clonotype came up a few times. V is TRBV20-1 and J is TRBJ2-4; D gene uncertain. Per the germline V gene, CDR1 is DFQATT and CDR2 is SNEGSKA (reference sequence). The CDR3 length is 14 residues. Trimming cost V 0 bases and J 1 base, with 7 bases left between them. CDR3 DNA sequence: TGCAGTGCTAGAGATCCCTCGGCCAAAAACATTCAGTACTTC. Its protein is CSARDPSAKNIQYF.

The gene calls are TRBV19 and TRBJ2-6; perhaps D is TRBD1 or TRBD2 (5 bases each). This CDR3 is 16 amino acids long. V was pared by 1 base and J by 4 bases, with 11 bases between. Per the germline V gene, CDR1 is LNHDA and CDR2 is SQIVND (reference sequence). CDR3 residues: CASSIAGLWGANVLTF. The CDR3 DNA sequence: TGTGCCAGTAGTATAGCGGGGCTGTGGGGGGCCAACGTCCTGACTTTC.

V is TRBV7-9 and J is TRBJ2-7; D is undetermined. Trimming cost V 5 bases and J 3 bases, with 11 bases left between them. CDR1 SEHNR and CDR2 FQNEAQ come from the germline V gene (reference sequence). The length of the CDR3 is 13 residues. The CDR3 loop is CASSGDTDYEQYF. The CDR3 DNA follows: TGTGCCAGCAGCGGCGACACCGACTACGAGCAGTACTTC. Complete variable domain (other parts from reference TRBV7-9 and TRBJ2-7): DTGVSQNPRHKITKRGQNVTFRCDPISEHNRLYWYRQTLGQGPEFLTYFQNEAQLEKSRLLSDRFSAERPKGSFSTLEIQRTEQGDSAMYLCASSGDTDYEQYFGPGTRLTVT.

The chain has TRBV29-1 and TRBJ1-4, with 7 bases lining up with TRBD1. Looked up from germline, CDR1 is SQVTM and CDR2 is ANQGSEA. Germline trimming cut 0 bases from V and 7 bases from J; bases unmatched to any gene: 14. The CDR3 totals 17 residues. CDR3: CSVEDSSPTGLSEKLFF. CDR3 bases: TGCAGCGTTGAAGATTCCAGCCCGACAGGGCTGTCTGAAAAACTGTTTTTT.

The chain couples TRBV27 to TRBJ2-7; tentatively, D is TRBD1 (6 bases). The CDR3 consists of 14 residues. Trimming shortened V by 6 bases and J by 6 bases, and 18 bases separated the two germline ends. Per germline, CDR1 MNHEY and CDR2 SMNVEV (reference sequence). CDR3 region: CASSLGAQGTEQYF. The CDR3 DNA follows: TGTGCCAGCAGCTTAGGGGCACAGGGAACCGAGCAGTACTTC.

This rearrangement joins TRBV4-1 to TRBJ1-2; possibly TRBD1 for D (5 bases). From germline, CDR1 is MGHRA and CDR2 YSYEKL. This CDR3 contains 18 residues. The V end lost 0 bases, the J end lost 4 bases, and 21 bases lay between the germline ends. Written as DNA, the CDR3 is TGCGCCAGCAGCCAAGATTCCCCCGGGACCTTAGCCGGCTATGGCTACACCTTC. This sequence encodes CASSQDSPGTLAGYGYTF.

The chain combines TRBV30 with TRBJ1-1, with 7 bases aligning to TRBD1. The CDR3 runs to 14 residues. Per germline, CDR1 GTSNPN and CDR2 SVGIG (reference sequence). V was pared by 4 bases and J by 1 base, with 6 bases of the junction left unmatched. The CDR3, as DNA: TGTGCCTGGACCCCGGGACAGACGAACACTGAAGCTTTCTTT. Amino acid sequence: CAWTPGQTNTEAFF.

This chain links TRBV7-7 with TRBJ2-3; D call uncertain. V lost 2 bases, J lost 6 bases, and 9 bases lay in between. The CDR3 is 13 amino acids. Germline V gives CDR1 SSHAT, CDR2 FNYEAQ (reference sequence). CDR3 nucleotide sequence: TGTGCCAGCAGCTTACGTCCTAGTGATACGCAGTATTTT. Amino acids: CASSLRPSDTQYF.

The V and J genes are TRBV23-1 and TRBJ2-3; TRBD1 agrees at 10 bases. TRBV23-1 is labeled an ORF, and its function is uncertain. V shed 4 bases, J shed 3 bases, and the junction held 16 bases outside the gene matches. This CDR3 is built from 19 residues. Here the CDR3 DNA reads TGCGCCAGCAGTCCCCCTGGGCACCGGGACAGGGGAAGTACAGATACGCAGTATTTT. This codes for CASSPPGHRDRGSTDTQYF.